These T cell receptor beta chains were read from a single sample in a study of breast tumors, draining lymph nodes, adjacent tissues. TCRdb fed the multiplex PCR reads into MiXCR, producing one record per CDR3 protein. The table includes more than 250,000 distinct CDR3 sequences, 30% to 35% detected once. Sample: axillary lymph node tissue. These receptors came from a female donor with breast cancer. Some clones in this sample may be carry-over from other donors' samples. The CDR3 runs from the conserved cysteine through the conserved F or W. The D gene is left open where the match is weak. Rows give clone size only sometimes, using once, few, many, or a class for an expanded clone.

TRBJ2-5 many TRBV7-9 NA TGTGCCAGCAGGCTAGGGGAGACCCAGTACTTC CASRLGETQYF
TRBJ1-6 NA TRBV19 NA TGTGCTAGGAGGACAGTGAATTCACCCCTCCACTTT CARRTVNSPLHF
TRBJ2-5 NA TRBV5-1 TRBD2 TGCGCCAGCTGCCGCCGAGGCGGGAGTCCTCCAGAGACCCAGTACTTC CASCRRGGSPPETQYF
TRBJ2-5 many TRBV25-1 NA TGTGCCAGCAGTTCCGGGGCCCAAGAGACCCAGTACTTC CASSSGAQETQYF
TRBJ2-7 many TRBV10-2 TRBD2 TGCGCCAGCAGTGATCAGTCCGGGACTAGCGGCTCCTACGAGCAGTACTTC CASSDQSGTSGSYEQYF
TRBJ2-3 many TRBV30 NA TGTGCCTGGAGTCCCGGGACACTCAGCACAGATACGCAGTATTTT CAWSPGTLSTDTQYF
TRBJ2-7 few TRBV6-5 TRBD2 TGTGCCAGCAGTCTCGGGACTAGCGTGGTTCGGGAGCAGTACTTC CASSLGTSVVREQYF
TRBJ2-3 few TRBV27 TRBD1 TGTGCCAGCATGGGGGACAGGACCTTCACAGATACGCAGTATTTT CASMGDRTFTDTQYF
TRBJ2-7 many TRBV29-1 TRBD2 TGCAGCGTTGGGGAGGGAGTTCGCGAGCAGTACTTC CSVGEGVREQYF
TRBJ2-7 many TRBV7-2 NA TGTGCCAGCAGCTTAGACCTTTCCTACGAGCAGTACTTC CASSLDLSYEQYF
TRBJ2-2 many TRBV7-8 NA TGTGCCAGCAGCCCGCAGGCTGGATGGAACACCGGGGAGCTGTTTTTT CASSPQAGWNTGELFF
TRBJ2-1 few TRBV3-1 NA TGTGCCAGCAGTAAAGGGGATAAGGGTCGGCAGTTCTTC CASSKGDKGRQFF
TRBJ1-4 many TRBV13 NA TGCGCCAGCAGCTTGGGTGGTGAAAAACTGTTTTTT CASSLGGEKLFF
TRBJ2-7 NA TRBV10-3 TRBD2 TGTGCCATCAGTGGAGGGACTAGCGGAACCTACGAGCAGTACTTC CAISGGTSGTYEQYF
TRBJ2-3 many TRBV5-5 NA TGTGCCAGCAGCTTGGGATCGGTTATGGGGGAGTATTTT CASSLGSVMGEYF
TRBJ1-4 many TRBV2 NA TGTGCCAGCAGTTACAGGATTAATGAAAAACTGTTTTTT CASSYRINEKLFF
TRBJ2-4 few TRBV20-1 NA TGCAGTGCTAGAGTCCCGGACTGGGCAATAAACATTCAGTACTTC CSARVPDWAINIQYF
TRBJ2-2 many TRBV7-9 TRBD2 TGTGCCAGCAGCCCTGGGGGAGGGTACACCGGGGAGCTGTTTTTT CASSPGGGYTGELFF
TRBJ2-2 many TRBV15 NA TGTGCCACCAGCAGAGAATCAGGGAGTTGGACCGGGGAGCTGTTTTTT CATSRESGSWTGELFF
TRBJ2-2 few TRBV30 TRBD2 TGTGCCTGGGGAAGCGGGAGCGTCACCGGGGAGCTGTTTTTT CAWGSGSVTGELFF
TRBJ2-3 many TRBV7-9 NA TGTGCCAGCAGCTTTTCAGGACAAAACACAGATACGCAGTATTTT CASSFSGQNTDTQYF
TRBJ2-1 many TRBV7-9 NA TGTGCCAGCAGCTTAGGCGTAGACAATGAGCAGTTCTTC CASSLGVDNEQFF
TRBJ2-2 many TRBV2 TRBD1 TGTGCCAGCAGTGAGGAGGGGACAGGGATTGTTGCCGGGGAGCTGTTTTTT CASSEEGTGIVAGELFF
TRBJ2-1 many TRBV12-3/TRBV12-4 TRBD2 TGTGCCAGCAGTTTCAGACTAGCGGAGCTCTACAATGAGCAGTTCTTC CASSFRLAELYNEQFF
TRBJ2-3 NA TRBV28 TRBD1 TGTGCCAGCAGTTTTTTGGGACAGGGCTTGGCAACGCAGTATTTT CASSFLGQGLATQYF
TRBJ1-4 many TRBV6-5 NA TGTGCCAGCATGGCCGGGGGGACAACTAATGAAAAACTGTTTTTT CASMAGGTTNEKLFF
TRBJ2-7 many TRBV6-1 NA TGTGCCAGCCAAGACCGTTACGAGCAGTACTTC CASQDRYEQYF
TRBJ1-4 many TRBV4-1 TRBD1 TGCGCCAGCAGCCAAAAAACAGGGGGCGGTGAAAAACTGTTTTTT CASSQKTGGGEKLFF
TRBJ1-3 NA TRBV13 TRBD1 TGTGCCAGCAGCCCCCCCCCCGCCGTACAGGGGGCAAGAGACACCATATATTTT CASSPPPAVQGARDTIYF
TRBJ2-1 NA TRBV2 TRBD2 TGCGCCAGCGAAGGAACTAGCGGGAGTCAGAATGAGCAGTTCTTC CASEGTSGSQNEQFF
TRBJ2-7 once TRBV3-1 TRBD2 TGTGCCAGCAGCTGTGGGACTAGCGCGAACGAGCAGTACTTC CASSCGTSANEQYF
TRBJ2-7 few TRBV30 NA TGTGCCTGGACCCTCCATAGGGGCGGGAATTACGAGCAGTACTTC CAWTLHRGGNYEQYF
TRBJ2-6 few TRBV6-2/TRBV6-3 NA TGTGCCAGCAGTTACGGGGTGGCGGCAGGCCTGTCTGGGGCCAACGTCCTGACTTTC CASSYGVAAGLSGANVLTF
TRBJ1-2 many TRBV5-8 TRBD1 TGTGCCAGCAGCTCTGGCGGGCAGGGGGCCTATGGCTACACCTTC CASSSGGQGAYGYTF
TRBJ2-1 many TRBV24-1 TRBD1 TGTGCCACCAGTGATTTTCAGGCGCGAGGGACAGAGGGTAATGAGCAGTTCTTC CATSDFQARGTEGNEQFF
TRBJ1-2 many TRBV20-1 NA TGCACTCCTAAGGTGGGAGGGAACTATGGCTACACCTTC CTPKVGGNYGYTF
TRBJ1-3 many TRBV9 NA TGTGCCAGCAACGTAACCCTCTCGACAGGCTCTGGAAACACCATATATTTT CASNVTLSTGSGNTIYF
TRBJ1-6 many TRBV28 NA TGTGCCAGCAGACAGCCGGGTTCACCCCTCCACTTT CASRQPGSPLHF
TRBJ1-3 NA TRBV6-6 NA TGTGCCAGCTCACCCCCGACCGGGTTCTCTGGAAACACCATATATTTT CASSPPTGFSGNTIYF
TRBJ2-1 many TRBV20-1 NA TGCAGTGCGAGACGGACTACAGAGCAGTTCTTC CSARRTTEQFF
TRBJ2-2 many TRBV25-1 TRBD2 TGTGCCAGCAGGACGGGACTAGCGGGAAACACCGGGGAGCTGTTTTTT CASRTGLAGNTGELFF
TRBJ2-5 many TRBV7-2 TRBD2 TGTGCCAGCAGCCCCCGAGGAGCGGGAGGGCTAGAGACCCAGTACTTC CASSPRGAGGLETQYF
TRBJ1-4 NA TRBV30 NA TGTGCCTGGAGAGCTGGGAGAAGTTTTGAAAAACTGTTTTTT CAWRAGRSFEKLFF
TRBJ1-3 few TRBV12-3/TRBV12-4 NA TGTGCCAGCAGTTTCCCCCTTCGTGGAAACACCATATATTTT CASSFPLRGNTIYF
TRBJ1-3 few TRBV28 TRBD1 TGTGCCAGCAGCGAACAGGGGTTTGGAAACACCATATATTTT CASSEQGFGNTIYF
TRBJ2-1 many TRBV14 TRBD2 TGTGCCAGCAGGCTAGCGGCCTACAATGAGCAGTTCTTC CASRLAAYNEQFF
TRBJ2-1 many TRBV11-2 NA TGTGCCAGCAGCTTAAGGCCCGGGGTTCATGAGCAGTTCTTC CASSLRPGVHEQFF
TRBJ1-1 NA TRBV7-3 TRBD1 TGTGCCAGCAGCTTACGAGGGCGGGGACAGGGGTTGAACACTGAAGCTTTCTTT CASSLRGRGQGLNTEAFF
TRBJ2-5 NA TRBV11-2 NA TGTGCCAGCAGCTTAGCGAAAAAAGAGACCCAGTACTTC CASSLAKKETQYF
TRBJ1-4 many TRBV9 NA TGTGCCAGCAGCCCAGGGGTTGGAAAACTGTTTTTT CASSPGVGKLFF